This TCR beta chain was sequenced during a study of response to subunit inactivated influenza vaccine (dated by TCRdb to the late 2010s). For the wider study: Deep quantitative profiling of the T cell receptor repertoire was used in the study to follow responses to a trivalent subunit inactivated influenza vaccine. Here is what the overall study found, with its caveats: The authors proposed that each seasonal influenza vaccination may bring in only a limited number of new T cells.

Measured from the cysteine to the phenylalanine, the CDR3 is 14 residues long. Kept here is only the CDR3 DNA, which spans 42 bases and is read in frame from base 1. From a lookup of the germline V gene, CDR1 and CDR2 are SGHVS and FQNEAQ. Between the V and J ends, shortened by 1 base and 1 base respectively, the junction contains 7 bases. Library preparation was by RT-PCR. Sequencing took place on an Illumina HiSeq 2500. Through fastp at Q25 and MiXCR, TCRdb rebuilt clones from the public reads, retaining in-frame beta chains. Rows with a matching CDR3 protein are joined into one entry that keeps the most common DNA and genes. Within this sample are roughly 760,000 distinct CDR3 sequences, with roughly 20% of them counted one time only. In total, the top ten clones hold 10% of the sample. This clonotype has only a few counts. Its antigen remains unidentified. Within one base of it there is no much larger clone, and no base qualities were kept.

The rearrangement combines TRBV7-8 with TRBJ1-1; no D gene call is confident. This receptor was obtained from a man aged 50 or older who received an inactivated influenza vaccine. Donor details come from another sample of the same person, matched by shared clones. This sample comprised PBMCs from blood, obtained roughly 5 days after vaccination. The DNA sequence is TGTGCCAGCAGCTTAGTAACCGGGAACACTGAAGCTTTCTTT. This gives the protein CASSLVTGNTEAFF.